These 18 T cell receptor beta chains were all obtained from the same sample, sequenced in a study of cytomegalovirus exposure and HLA in healthy donors. The PCR used 60 Vbeta and 13 Jbeta primers. Only in-frame clones appear in the TCRdb table, and some are missing; sequencing was by immunoSEQ multiplex PCR. The sample has 45,000 to 65,000 clones, about 84% seen once. Sequenced input: PBMCs. These receptors were collected from a young man in good health and CMV-seronegative.

The rearrangement uses TRBV28 and TRBJ2-7; TRBD1 matches 11 bases. This CDR3 is 15 amino acids long. The J segment lost 5 bases and the V segment lost 3 bases, leaving 6 bases of the junction unmatched. Germline V gene data show CDR1 as MDHEN and CDR2 as SYDVKM. CDR3 protein: CASSFWDRGGNEQYF. CDR3 in DNA: TGTGCCAGCAGTTTTTGGGACAGGGGGGGGAACGAGCAGTACTTC.

The CDR3 DNA reads TGTGCCAGCAGATCTACAGGTTTCCCCCAAAACACCATATATTTT. Its protein product is CASRSTGFPQNTIYF. V usage is TRBV28 and J usage is TRBJ1-3, with a weak D call TRBD1 (5 bases). This CDR3 has 15 amino acids. Germline-derived CDR1 and CDR2 are MDHEN and SYDVKM. Trimming stripped 6 bases from V and 6 bases from J, with 18 bases between. Full variable domain (missing parts from reference TRBV28 and TRBJ1-3): DVKVTQSSRYLVKRTGEKVFLECVQDMDHENMFWYRQDPGLGLRLIYFSYDVKMKEKGDIPEGYSVSREKKERFSLILESASTNQTSMYLCASRSTGFPQNTIYFGEGSWLTVV.

The V call is TRBV18, the J call TRBJ2-1; TRBD1 might be the D (5 bases). The CDR3 is made up of 15 amino acids. Germline CDR1 KGHSH, CDR2 LQKENI. V was cut by 3 bases and J by 6 bases, with 15 bases left in between. CDR3 DNA sequence: TGTGCCAGCTCACCTGTCCTGGGGCCCGGCAATGAGCAGTTCTTC. Residues: CASSPVLGPGNEQFF.

V is TRBV7-6 and J is TRBJ2-1; 10 nucleotides line up with TRBD2. Germline CDR1 and CDR2: SGHVS and FNYEAQ. This CDR3 spans 18 amino acids. V dropped 5 bases and J dropped 6; count of bases not matched to a gene: 16. CDR3: CASSLMGRIAGGINEQFF. The CDR3, as DNA: TGTGCCAGCAGCCTGATGGGACGGATAGCGGGGGGTATCAATGAGCAGTTCTTC. The entire variable domain, with the rest obtained from reference TRBV7-6 and TRBJ2-1, is as follows: GAGVSQSPRYKVTKRGQDVALRCDPISGHVSLYWYRQALGQGPEFLTYFNYEAQQDKSGLPNDRFSAERPEGSISTLTIQRTEQRDSAMYRCASSLMGRIAGGINEQFFGPGTRLTVL.

The V call is TRBV5-4, the J call TRBJ2-1; D perhaps matches TRBD1 (6 bases). The length of the CDR3 is 15 residues. CDR1 is SGHNT, CDR2 YYREEE, per germline (reference sequence). Trimming cost V 0 bases and J 1 base, with 8 bases left between them. In DNA, the CDR3 is TGTGCCAGCAGCTTGGTGGACAGATCCTACAATGAGCAGTTCTTC. Amino acids: CASSLVDRSYNEQFF. The complete variable domain, with remaining parts taken from reference TRBV5-4 and TRBJ2-1, reads ETGVTQSPTHLIKTRGQQVTLRCSSQSGHNTVSWYQQALGQGPQFIFQYYREEENGRGNFPPRFSGLQFPNYSSELNVNALELDDSALYLCASSLVDRSYNEQFFGPGTRLTVL.

The chain links TRBV5-6 to TRBJ2-7; 8 bases fit TRBD1. This CDR3 has 15 residues. V lost 0 bases to trimming and J lost 5 bases; unmatched junction nucleotides: 7. Germline CDR1 reads SGHDT; CDR2 reads YYEEEE. The CDR3 protein is CASSLARQGWNEQYF. CDR3 DNA sequence: TGTGCCAGCAGCTTGGCCCGACAGGGGTGGAACGAGCAGTACTTC.

This rearrangement joins TRBV11-2 to TRBJ2-1; 7 bases are shared with TRBD1. This CDR3 contains 15 residues. V lost 1 base to trimming and J lost 11 bases; unmatched junction nucleotides: 11. The germline V gene encodes CDR1 SGHAT and CDR2 FQNNGV. The CDR3 DNA is TGTGCCAGCAGCTTAGTTTCCGGGACAGAGCTAAAGCAGTTCTTC. Translated: CASSLVSGTELKQFF.

V and J are TRBV4-2 and TRBJ2-1; 11 bases map to TRBD2. Germline lookup yields CDR1 LGHNA and CDR2 YNFKEQ. The CDR3 spans 20 residues. Trimming removed 0 bases from V and 0 bases from J; junction bases left unmatched: 10. CDR3 DNA sequence: TGTGCCAGCAGCCAAGATAGGCTAGCGGGAGGCCCGAGCTCCTACAATGAGCAGTTCTTC. Translating gives CASSQDRLAGGPSSYNEQFF.

This rearrangement joins TRBV11-2 to TRBJ2-7; D gene unclear. This CDR3 is 11 amino acids long. V lost 7 bases and J lost 3, with 7 bases in between. Germline V lookup: CDR1 SGHAT, CDR2 FQNNGV. CDR3 in DNA: TGTGCCAGCAACTCACTCTACGAGCAGTACTTC. Translating gives CASNSLYEQYF.

This clone was picked up one time. The CDR3 DNA follows: TGTGCCTGGTCCACTTCAACTAATGAAAAACTGTTTTTT. Protein sequence: CAWSTSTNEKLFF. V and J are TRBV30 and TRBJ1-4; no definite D call. From germline, CDR1 is GTSNPN and CDR2 SVGIG (reference sequence). The CDR3 is made up of 13 amino acids. The V end lost 5 bases, the J end lost 0 bases, and 7 bases lay between the germline ends.

The table lists this clone with a count of one. V is TRBV5-4 and J is TRBJ2-5, with D possibly TRBD2 on 6 matching bases. The CDR3 runs to 12 residues. Germline CDR1 reads SGHNT; CDR2 reads YYREEE (reference sequence). V lost 4 bases, J lost 11 bases, and 15 bases lay in between. CDR3 in amino acids: CASSAGLREQYF. DNA of the CDR3: TGTGCCAGCAGCGCGGGACTGCGTGAGCAGTACTTC.

This clone appeared a few times. The V gene is TRBV7-9, the J gene TRBJ1-6, with D hard to call. The CDR3 is 11 residues long. Germline V gene lookup returns CDR1 SEHNR and CDR2 FQNEAQ (reference sequence). V gave up 3 bases and J gave up 10 bases, with 4 bases separating them. Here the CDR3 reads CASSFSSPLHF. In DNA form, the CDR3 reads TGTGCCAGCAGCTTCTCGTCACCCCTCCACTTT.

This rearrangement joins TRBV5-1 to TRBJ1-3, with a weak D call TRBD1 (5 bases). Trimming removed 6 bases from V and 0 bases from J, with 10 bases in between. Germline CDR1 and CDR2: SGHRS and YFSETQ. This CDR3 comprises 14 residues. The CDR3 here is CASTDSNSGNTIYF. DNA of the CDR3: TGCGCCAGCACCGACAGTAACTCTGGAAACACCATATATTTT.

This clone was seen more than once but under ten times. V and J are TRBV4-1 and TRBJ1-2; no definite D call. Germline V gene lookup returns CDR1 MGHRA and CDR2 YSYEKL. The V end lost 3 bases, the J end lost 8 bases, and 7 bases lay between the germline ends. The CDR3 has 11 amino acids. CDR3 loop: CASSHEAGYTF. The CDR3 region has the DNA TGCGCCAGCAGCCATGAAGCGGGCTACACCTTC.

The V and J genes are TRBV7-9 and TRBJ2-3, with D perhaps matching TRBD2 (5 bases). This CDR3 contains 12 residues. V lost 5 bases to trimming and J lost 3 bases, with 6 bases between them. Germline CDR1 reads SEHNR; CDR2 reads FQNEAQ (reference sequence). In nucleotides, the CDR3 is TGTGCCAGCAGCGGACTTACAGATACGCAGTATTTT. Translated, it gives CASSGLTDTQYF.

This chain connects TRBV18 to TRBJ2-3; 8 bases map to TRBD2. The CDR3 totals 12 residues. The germline V gene has CDR1 KGHSH and CDR2 LQKENI. Trimming took 1 base from V and 13 from J; bases not matched to a gene: 4. The CDR3 loop reads CASSPRDGGEYF. CDR3 DNA: TGTGCCAGCTCACCACGAGACGGGGGGGAGTATTTT.

This chain links TRBV6-1 with TRBJ2-2; 9 positions agree with TRBD1. Germline CDR1 reads MNHNS; CDR2 reads SASEGT. Unmatched junction bases numbered 7, after V lost 9 bases and J lost 5 bases. The length of the CDR3 is 14 residues. Here the CDR3 reads CASFPGQGTGELFF. The CDR3 DNA follows: TGTGCCAGTTTTCCGGGACAGGGAACCGGGGAGCTGTTTTTT.

This chain connects TRBV6-1 to TRBJ1-4, with 10 bases lining up with TRBD1. The V gene's germline CDR1 is MNHNS and CDR2 SASEGT. The CDR3 extends over 16 amino acids. V gave up 1 base and J gave up 6 bases; unmatched junction bases: 5. The CDR3 DNA reads TGTGCCAGCAGTGAAGGTTTTGGGACAGGGGATGAAAAACTGTTTTTT. Translating it yields CASSEGFGTGDEKLFF.